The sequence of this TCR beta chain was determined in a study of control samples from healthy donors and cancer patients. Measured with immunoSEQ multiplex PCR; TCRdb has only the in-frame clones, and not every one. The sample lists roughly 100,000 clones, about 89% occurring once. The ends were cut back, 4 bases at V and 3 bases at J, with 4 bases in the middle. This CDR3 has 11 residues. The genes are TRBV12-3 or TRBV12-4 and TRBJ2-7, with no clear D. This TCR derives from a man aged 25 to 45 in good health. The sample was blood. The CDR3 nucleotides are TGTGCCAGCAGTTCAGGCTACGAGCAGTACTTC. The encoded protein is CASSSGYEQYF.